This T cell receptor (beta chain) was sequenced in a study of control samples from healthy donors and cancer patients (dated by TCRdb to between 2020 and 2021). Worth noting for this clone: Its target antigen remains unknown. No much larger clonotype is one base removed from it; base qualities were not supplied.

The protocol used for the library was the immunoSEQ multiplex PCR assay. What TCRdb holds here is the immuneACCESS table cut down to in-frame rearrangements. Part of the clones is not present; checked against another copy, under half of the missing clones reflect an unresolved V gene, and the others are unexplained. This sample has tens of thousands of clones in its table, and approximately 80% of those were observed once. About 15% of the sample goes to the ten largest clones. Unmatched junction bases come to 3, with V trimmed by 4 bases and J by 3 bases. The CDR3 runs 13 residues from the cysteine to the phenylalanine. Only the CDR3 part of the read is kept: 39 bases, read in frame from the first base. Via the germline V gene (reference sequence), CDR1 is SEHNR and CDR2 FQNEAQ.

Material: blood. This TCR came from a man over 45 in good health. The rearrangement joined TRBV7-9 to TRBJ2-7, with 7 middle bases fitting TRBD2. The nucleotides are TGTGCCAGCAGCTGGGAGGGCCGCTACGAGCAGTACTTC. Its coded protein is CASSWEGRYEQYF.